The 24 T cell receptor beta chains reported below all come from one sample, sequenced in a study of blood T cell repertoires in COVID-19. TCRdb keeps only in-frame clones here, not all; method: immunoSEQ multiplex PCR. The sample includes about 160,000 clones, around 84% of them seen just once. The specimen was PBMCs or T cells enriched from blood (not recorded which). The receptors here all came from a woman aged 50 to 60 who had recovered from COVID-19.

This clone was counted a single time. The rearrangement joins TRBV9 to TRBJ2-3, with 11 bases aligning to TRBD2. V was clipped by 2 bases and J by 2 bases; unmatched bases: 4. This CDR3 contains 16 residues. Germline V gene sequence: CDR1 SGDLS, CDR2 YYNGEE. The DNA of the CDR3 is TGTGCCAGCAGCGTCGGGACTAGCGGTGCCACAGATACGCAGTATTTT. It is translated as CASSVGTSGATDTQYF.

This rearrangement joins TRBV5-1 to TRBJ1-2, with 9 bases matching TRBD1. The CDR3 covers 14 residues. CDR1 and CDR2 from the germline V gene are SGHRS and YFSETQ. Trimming removed 0 bases from V and 6 bases from J; junction bases left unmatched: 3. Written as DNA, the CDR3 is TGCGCCAGCAGCTTGGACAGGGGGCAAGATGGCTACACCTTC. Protein: CASSLDRGQDGYTF.

This sequence joins TRBV3-1 (or the pseudogene TRBV3-2) and TRBJ1-2; D is undetermined. The CDR3 spans 15 residues. The germline V gene encodes CDR1 LGHDT and CDR2 YNNKEL (reference sequence). Trimming took 1 base from V and 0 from J, leaving 9 bases between them. The CDR3 spells CASSQAGAANYGYTF. The CDR3 DNA reads as TGTGCCAGCAGCCAAGCCGGAGCTGCTAACTATGGCTACACCTTC.

J is TRBJ2-3 and V is TRBV25-1, with a possible D match to TRBD1 (6 bases). V was cut by 6 bases and J by 2 bases, with 15 bases left in between. The CDR3 spans 15 residues. Germline V gene lookup returns CDR1 MGHDK and CDR2 SYGVNS. CDR3 nucleotides: TGTGCCAGCAGAGGCACAGGGTTCCTCACAGATACGCAGTATTTT. It codes for CASRGTGFLTDTQYF. The full variable domain, its missing parts supplied by reference TRBV25-1 and TRBJ2-3, is EADIYQTPRYLVIGTGKKITLECSQTMGHDKMYWYQQDPGMELHLIHYSYGVNSTEKGDLSSESTVSRIRTEHFPLTLESARPSHTSQYLCASRGTGFLTDTQYFGPGTRLTVL.

CDR3 protein: CASRGSVNSPLHF. The CDR3 DNA reads TGTGCCAGCAGGGGCAGTGTTAATTCACCCCTCCACTTT. The chain employs TRBV2 and TRBJ1-6; D is uncertain. Germline assignment: CDR1 SNHLY and CDR2 FYNNEI. The CDR3 spans 13 residues. Trimming stripped 6 bases from V and 6 bases from J, with 9 bases between.

This chain links TRBV2 with TRBJ1-5; tentatively, D is TRBD1 (5 bases). From germline, CDR1 is SNHLY and CDR2 FYNNEI. V was trimmed by 9 bases and J by 6 bases, leaving 18 bases between them. This CDR3 is 14 amino acids long. In nucleotides, the CDR3 is TGTGCCAGTTCAGGGTTTAGGGCCGGTCAGCCCCAGCATTTT. This codes for CASSGFRAGQPQHF.

V usage is TRBV19 and J usage is TRBJ2-5, with D possibly being TRBD1 (5 bases). The CDR3 sequence is 13 residues long. Germline V CDR1 and CDR2: LNHDA, SQIVND (reference sequence). V lost 9 bases and J lost 2, with 13 bases in between. CDR3 bases: TGTGCCAGCTCGATGACAGTACAAGAGACCCAGTACTTC. Its translation is CASSMTVQETQYF.

This clone was seen at least ten times. This CDR3 reads CASSYSKGQGSNQPQHF. The DNA of the CDR3 is TGTGCCAGCAGTTACTCGAAGGGACAGGGGAGCAATCAGCCCCAGCATTTT. The rearrangement joins TRBV6-2 or TRBV6-3 to TRBJ1-5; 10 nucleotides match TRBD1. With V trimmed by 0 bases and J by 1 base, 3 bases remained unmatched. The CDR3 spans 17 residues. The germline V gene encodes CDR1 MNHEY and CDR2 SVGEGT.

The chain joins TRBV7-9 to TRBJ2-7; 9 bases align to TRBD1. The germline gives CDR1 SEHNR, CDR2 FQNEAQ (reference sequence). With 1 base clipped from V and 4 bases from J, the junction kept 2 bases outside the gene matches. CDR3 length: 14 amino acids. The CDR3 DNA follows: TGTGCCAGCAGCTTAGGAGGGACAGGGTACGAGCAGTACTTC. It encodes CASSLGGTGYEQYF.

The genes are TRBV2 and TRBJ2-3; a weak D match, TRBD2 (5 bases). Per germline, CDR1 SNHLY and CDR2 FYNNEI. V shed 0 bases and J shed 5 bases, with 12 bases lying between them. The CDR3 length is 15 residues. The CDR3, as DNA: TGTGCCAGCAGTGAAGCGCCCTTAGGAGGAGATACGCAGTATTTT. This encodes CASSEAPLGGDTQYF.

This chain joins TRBV19 and TRBJ2-7; TRBD2 agrees at 10 bases. The CDR3 spans 14 residues. Germline CDR1 reads LNHDA; CDR2 reads SQIVND (reference sequence). The J segment lost 5 bases and the V segment lost 4 bases, leaving 5 bases of the junction unmatched. The CDR3 here is CASSTSGRGHEQYF. CDR3 nucleotides: TGTGCCAGTAGTACTAGCGGGAGAGGTCACGAGCAGTACTTC.

J is TRBJ2-1 and V is TRBV28; 12 nucleotides match TRBD2. Germline values: CDR1 MDHEN, CDR2 SYDVKM. Trimming removed 5 bases from V and 6 bases from J; junction bases left unmatched: 8. The CDR3 has 16 amino acids. The CDR3 DNA reads as TGTGCCAGCAGTAGGACTAGCGGGAATCCCACCAATGAGCAGTTCTTC. Residues: CASSRTSGNPTNEQFF.

The rearrangement joins TRBV2 to TRBJ1-5; TRBD1 aligns across 8 bases. Germline values: CDR1 SNHLY, CDR2 FYNNEI. This CDR3 spans 13 amino acids. The ends lost 6 bases at V and 5 bases at J; junction bases unmatched: 3. The CDR3 sequence is CASRDRGYQPQHF. The CDR3 coding sequence is TGTGCCAGCAGAGACAGGGGCTATCAGCCCCAGCATTTT.

The genes are TRBV19 and TRBJ1-3, with D tentatively TRBD1 (5 bases). V shed 5 bases and J shed 0 bases, with 8 bases lying between them. The germline CDR1 and CDR2 sequences are LNHDA and SQIVND (reference sequence). CDR3 length: 14 residues. The CDR3 DNA follows: TGTGCCAGTAGTCAGGGAAACTCTGGAAACACCATATATTTT. Translating gives CASSQGNSGNTIYF.

The chain has TRBV6-1 and TRBJ1-1; D uncertain. Germline-derived CDR1 and CDR2 are MNHNS and SASEGT. V lost 2 bases and J 0 bases, leaving 10 bases between the germline ends. The CDR3 length is 15 residues. The CDR3 nucleotides are TGTGCCAGCAGTGAACGGAGAGGGATGAACACTGAAGCTTTCTTT. As protein: CASSERRGMNTEAFF.

The chain combines TRBV19 with TRBJ2-3; tentatively, D is TRBD1 (6 bases). There are 14 residues in the CDR3. Trimming took 5 bases from V and 2 from J, leaving 11 bases between them. Per the germline V gene, CDR1 is LNHDA and CDR2 is SQIVND (reference sequence). In DNA, the CDR3 is TGTGCCAGTAGTCCGGACAGACCCACAGATACGCAGTATTTT. This encodes CASSPDRPTDTQYF.

The J gene is TRBJ1-5, the V gene TRBV19; 7 bases are a match to TRBD1. The CDR3 has 17 residues. The V and J ends lost 10 bases and 2 bases, in that order; junction bases with no gene match: 17. Germline lookup yields CDR1 LNHDA and CDR2 SQIVND (reference sequence). The CDR3 bases are TGTGCCACCATACCCCCACAGGGGAGTGGCGGCAATCAGCCCCAGCATTTT. It yields the protein CATIPPQGSGGNQPQHF.

This clone is a singleton in its sample. The V call is TRBV11-2, the J call TRBJ2-3, with 8 bases aligning to TRBD2. CDR1 is SGHAT, CDR2 FQNNGV, per germline. The CDR3 runs to 15 residues. V lost 5 bases and J lost 3; bases outside the gene matches: 7. The DNA of the CDR3 is TGTGCCAGCAGCCCTTTCGGGGGGGGGACAGATACGCAGTATTTT. Translating gives CASSPFGGGTDTQYF.

The chain combines TRBV6-5 with TRBJ2-7; TRBD1 matches at 7 bases. The CDR3 totals 15 residues. The V and J ends lost 5 bases and 3 bases, in that order; junction bases with no gene match: 10. Germline lookup yields CDR1 MNHEY and CDR2 SVGAGI. DNA for the CDR3: TGTGCCAGCAGTACCCCTCGGACAGGTTTCTACGAGCAGTACTTC. Protein sequence: CASSTPRTGFYEQYF.

The V gene is TRBV6-5, the J gene TRBJ2-7, with D tentatively TRBD1 (5 bases). V was shortened by 0 bases and J by 6 bases, with 12 bases between the two germline ends. The CDR3 is 14 residues long. Germline V gives CDR1 MNHEY, CDR2 SVGAGI. DNA of the CDR3: TGTGCCAGCAGTTACTCGACGCAGGGCTCCGAGCAGTACTTC. It yields the protein CASSYSTQGSEQYF.

The chain is built from TRBV27 and TRBJ2-1; 7 bases are a match to TRBD2. Germline V CDR1 and CDR2: MNHEY, SMNVEV (reference sequence). The CDR3 totals 13 residues. Trimming removed 6 bases from V and 9 bases from J; junction bases left unmatched: 8. The CDR3 sequence is CASSREGRGEQFF. The DNA for the CDR3 is TGTGCCAGCAGCCGCGAGGGGAGGGGTGAGCAGTTCTTC.

This clone was seen only a few times. This chain joins TRBV28 and TRBJ2-7; TRBD1 matches at 7 bases. After removal of 6 bases from V and 2 bases from J, the junction contained 13 bases not matched to a gene. Germline CDR1 MDHEN, CDR2 SYDVKM. The CDR3 runs to 16 residues. CDR3 nucleotide sequence: TGTGCCAGCAGCCCAACGGGACAGCCCAGGGCCTACGAGCAGTACTTC. Translated, it gives CASSPTGQPRAYEQYF.

This chain uses TRBV9 with TRBJ2-5; 9 bases fit TRBD2. The junction had 2 bases not matched to a gene; V was cut back by 3 bases and J by 2 bases. Per germline, CDR1 SGDLS and CDR2 YYNGEE. CDR3 size: 14 residues. CDR3 loop: CASSATSGQETQYF. The CDR3 nucleotides are TGTGCCAGCAGCGCGACTAGCGGACAAGAGACCCAGTACTTC.

J is TRBJ2-3 and V is TRBV4-3, with 9 bases that match TRBD2. V lost 1 base and J lost 4; bases outside the gene matches: 3. This CDR3 region has 15 residues. Per the germline V gene, CDR1 is LGHNA and CDR2 is YSLEER. The CDR3 spells CASSQAGGGADTQYF. Here the CDR3 DNA reads TGCGCCAGCAGCCAAGCGGGCGGGGGGGCAGATACGCAGTATTTT.